This TCR beta chain is drawn from a study of blood T cell repertoires in COVID-19. This clone was detected once. Deletions cut 4 bases from V and 9 bases from J, with 20 bases between. Germline CDR1 is SGHTS and CDR2 is YDEGEE. The CDR3 extends over 15 amino acids. Some clones are missing from TCRdb's copy, which holds only in-frame ones; the method was immunoSEQ multiplex PCR. The sample consists of a few hundred thousand clones, over 80% of them appearing once. This chain joins TRBV5-8 and TRBJ2-1; a weak D match, TRBD2 (6 bases). Sequencing was carried out using peripheral blood. The receptor was isolated from a woman between 50 and 59 years old with COVID-19, enrolled during active disease. The CDR3 is CASSHRDWRMGEQFF. The CDR3 bases are TGTGCCAGCAGCCACCGGGACTGGCGGATGGGTGAGCAGTTCTTC.